Below are 8 T cell receptor beta chains sequenced from a single sample in a study of blood T cell repertoires in COVID-19. Sequencing used immunoSEQ multiplex PCR; TCRdb keeps in-frame clones, though not all of them. The sample has about 380,000 clones; more than 75% are singletons. Material for sequencing was PBMCs or T cells enriched from blood (not recorded which). All receptors come from a woman aged 18-29 years who had recovered from COVID-19.

This clone has just one count. V is TRBV29-1 and J is TRBJ2-1, with D perhaps matching TRBD2 (7 bases). With 4 bases removed from V and 1 base from J, the gap between germline ends came to 11 bases. Per germline, CDR1 SQVTM and CDR2 ANQGSEA. The CDR3 loop spans 14 amino acids. The CDR3 nucleotides read TGCAGCGTTGTGGGGGGGGCGTCCTACAATGAGCAGTTCTTC. It codes for CSVVGGASYNEQFF.

This clone was observed a single time. Written as DNA, the CDR3 is TGTGCCAGCAGGAGGGAATCCAGCTTAGATAATTCACCCCTCCACTTT. It yields the protein CASRRESSLDNSPLHF. The V call is TRBV3-1 (or the pseudogene TRBV3-2), the J call TRBJ1-6; D is unresolved. The CDR3 totals 16 residues. Germline values: CDR1 LGHDT, CDR2 YNNKEL (reference sequence). Trimming pared 6 bases from V and 5 bases from J, leaving 17 bases between.

The chain combines TRBV5-6 with TRBJ2-1; D is perhaps TRBD1 (6 bases). The germline V gene encodes CDR1 SGHDT and CDR2 YYEEEE. V was pared by 2 bases and J by 3 bases, with 18 bases between. The CDR3 sequence is 17 residues long. The CDR3 loop is CASSLYHREGYYNEQFF. DNA for the CDR3: TGTGCCAGCAGCTTATACCACAGGGAAGGGTACTACAATGAGCAGTTCTTC.

This clone occurred once. The chain is built from TRBV5-1 and TRBJ1-1, with a possible D match to TRBD1 (6 bases). Germline V gene sequence: CDR1 SGHRS, CDR2 YFSETQ. Trimming left V 3 bases short and J 5 bases short, with 14 bases between. The length of the CDR3 is 14 residues. CDR3 nucleotides: TGCGCCAGCAGCTCGTTACAGGGTGCGACTGAAGCTTTCTTT. It is translated as CASSSLQGATEAFF.

The chain couples TRBV7-9 to TRBJ1-1; D is uncertain. The V and J ends lost 5 bases and 9 bases respectively, with 16 bases between them. Germline values: CDR1 SEHNR, CDR2 FQNEAQ (reference sequence). This CDR3 is built from 13 residues. The CDR3 DNA is TGTGCCAGCAGCCCACCGGGTGAGGAAAAAGCTTTCTTT. Its protein is CASSPPGEEKAFF.

This chain uses TRBV7-9 with TRBJ1-2, with TRBD1 matching 9 bases. From germline, CDR1 is SEHNR and CDR2 FQNEAQ (reference sequence). With V trimmed by 1 base and J by 7 bases, 4 bases remained unmatched. The CDR3 loop spans 14 amino acids. The CDR3 coding sequence is TGTGCCAGCAGCTTAGGGGACAGGGTAGGTGGCTACACCTTC. Translated: CASSLGDRVGGYTF.

The rearrangement links TRBV5-4 to TRBJ2-7; D is unresolved. CDR3 length: 14 residues. Per the germline V gene, CDR1 is SGHNT and CDR2 is YYREEE (reference sequence). Trimming stripped 0 bases from V and 5 bases from J, with 12 bases between. The chain's CDR3 is CASSLVAAQDEQYF. In DNA form, the CDR3 reads TGTGCCAGCAGCTTGGTGGCAGCCCAGGACGAGCAGTACTTC.

The chain is built from TRBV7-9 and TRBJ1-3; 9 bases are shared with TRBD1. After removal of 3 bases from V and 7 bases from J, the junction contained 7 bases not matched to a gene. The CDR3 extends over 15 amino acids. Germline V gene sequence: CDR1 SEHNR, CDR2 FQNEAQ (reference sequence). The DNA of the CDR3 is TGTGCCAGCAGCTTGCGACAGGGGGACGAGAACACCATATATTTT. Its translation: CASSLRQGDENTIYF.